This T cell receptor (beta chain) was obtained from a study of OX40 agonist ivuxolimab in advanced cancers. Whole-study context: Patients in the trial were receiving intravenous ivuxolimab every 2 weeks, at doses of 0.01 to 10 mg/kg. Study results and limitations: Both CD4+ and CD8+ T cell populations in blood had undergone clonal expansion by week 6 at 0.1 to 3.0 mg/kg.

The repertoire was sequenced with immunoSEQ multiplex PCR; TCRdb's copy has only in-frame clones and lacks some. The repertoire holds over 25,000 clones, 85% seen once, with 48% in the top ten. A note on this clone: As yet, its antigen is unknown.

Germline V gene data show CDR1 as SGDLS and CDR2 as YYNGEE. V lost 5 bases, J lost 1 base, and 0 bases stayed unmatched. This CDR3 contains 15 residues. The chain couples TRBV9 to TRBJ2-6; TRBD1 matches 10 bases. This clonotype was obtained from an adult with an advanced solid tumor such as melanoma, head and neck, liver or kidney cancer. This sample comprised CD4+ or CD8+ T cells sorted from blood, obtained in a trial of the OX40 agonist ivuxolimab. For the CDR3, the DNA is TGTGCCAGCAGGGGACAGGGGTCTGGGGCCAACGTCCTGACTTTC. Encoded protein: CASRGQGSGANVLTF.